A single sample gave rise to the 5 T cell receptor beta chains below, sequenced in a study of blood T cell repertoires in COVID-19. Produced via immunoSEQ multiplex PCR; TCRdb's table is partial and in-frame only. The sample lists about 200,000 clones; approximately 87% were seen once. Specimen: peripheral blood. These receptors were collected from a man in his sixties who had recovered from COVID-19.

This chain connects TRBV28 to TRBJ1-6; 9 bases fit TRBD1. The germline gives CDR1 MDHEN, CDR2 SYDVKM. Losses at the gene ends were 4 bases for V and 9 bases for J; bases not matched to a gene: 7. This CDR3 comprises 15 residues. The CDR3 sequence: CASSSGTGPGSPLHF. The CDR3 nucleotides are TGTGCCAGCAGTTCAGGGACAGGGCCTGGTTCACCCCTCCACTTT.

The J gene is TRBJ1-6, the V gene TRBV6-5; D unclear. Germline V gives CDR1 MNHEY, CDR2 SVGAGI. V was shortened by 8 bases and J by 7 bases, with 12 bases between the two germline ends. The CDR3 length is 13 residues. The CDR3 DNA follows: TGTGCCAGCGGGGAGGGCCGAAATTCACCCCTCCACTTT. It encodes CASGEGRNSPLHF.

The V call is TRBV5-1, the J call TRBJ2-7; 7 nucleotides agree with TRBD1. The CDR3 has 14 amino acids. CDR1 SGHRS and CDR2 YFSETQ come from the germline V gene. Trimming cost V 4 bases and J 5 bases; bases outside gene matches: 9. As DNA, the CDR3 is TGCGCCAGCAGCGTCAGGGGGTGGAACGACGAGCAGTACTTC. It yields the protein CASSVRGWNDEQYF.

This clone was observed once. The V gene is TRBV7-9, the J gene TRBJ2-5, with 10 positions matching TRBD2. Trimming at V came to 7 bases and at J to 1 base, leaving 6 bases not matched to a gene. The CDR3 length is 15 residues. In germline, CDR1 is SEHNR, CDR2 FQNEAQ (reference sequence). In DNA, the CDR3 is TGTGCCAGCACGCCAGCGGGGGGGAGCCAAGAGACCCAGTACTTC. It specifies CASTPAGGSQETQYF.

This chain links TRBV3-1 (or the pseudogene TRBV3-2) with TRBJ2-1; 10 bases map to TRBD2. Trimming removed 6 bases from V and 5 bases from J; junction bases left unmatched: 4. The CDR3 extends over 14 amino acids. The V gene's germline CDR1 is LGHDT and CDR2 YNNKEL (reference sequence). This chain's CDR3 is CASSLTSGNNEQFF. CDR3 nucleotide sequence: TGTGCCAGCAGTCTTACTAGCGGGAACAATGAGCAGTTCTTC.